These 13 T cell receptor beta chains were all obtained from the same sample, sequenced in a study of tissue T cells after allogeneic stem cell transplantation. TCRdb's table, derived via immunoSEQ multiplex PCR, lists solely in-frame clones and lacks some. The sample has fewer than 30,000 clones, about 85% seen once. The sequenced sample was blood, obtained before transplantation. All receptors derive from a woman aged 18-49 years who later had graft-versus-host disease after an allogeneic stem cell transplant.

In DNA form, the CDR3 reads TGTGCCAGCAGCCCCCGACTAGCGGGGACGTCAGATACGCAGTATTTT. Translating it yields CASSPRLAGTSDTQYF. This rearrangement joins TRBV7-3 to TRBJ2-3; 11 nucleotides match TRBD2. The CDR3 length is 16 residues. CDR1 and CDR2 from the germline V gene are SGHTA and FQGTGA. Trimming cost V 5 bases and J 4 bases; bases outside gene matches: 8. Using reference TRBV7-3 and TRBJ2-3 for the parts outside the CDR3, the full variable domain is GAGVSQTPSNKVTEKGKYVELRCDPISGHTALYWYRQSLGQGPEFLIYFQGTGAADDSGLPNDRFFAVRPEGSVSTLKIQRTERGDSAVYLCASSPRLAGTSDTQYFGPGTRLTVL.

The genes are TRBV7-2 and TRBJ2-7; 9 bases are a match to TRBD2. The CDR3 sequence is 13 residues long. V was pared by 11 bases and J by 0 bases, with 5 bases of the junction left unmatched. In germline, CDR1 is SGHTA, CDR2 FQGNSA. For the CDR3, the DNA is TGTGCCGGCGGGGGGGGGAGCTCCTACGAGCAGTACTTC. Its protein product is CAGGGGSSYEQYF.

CDR3 sequence (DNA): TGCGCCAGCAGCTCGGACAGCTCCTACGAGCAGTACTTC. It translates to CASSSDSSYEQYF. The V gene is TRBV5-1, the J gene TRBJ2-7; the D gene is possibly TRBD1 (6 bases). V was shortened by 3 bases and J by 0 bases, with 7 bases between the two germline ends. Per germline, CDR1 SGHRS and CDR2 YFSETQ. This CDR3 is 13 amino acids long.

DNA of the CDR3: TGTGCCAGCAGGAGTCCTAGCGGGAGCTTTGAGACCCAGTACTTC. Its protein is CASRSPSGSFETQYF. The chain couples TRBV3-1 (or the pseudogene TRBV3-2) to TRBJ2-5; TRBD2 agrees at 10 bases. V shed 6 bases, J shed 5 bases, and the junction held 9 bases outside the gene matches. In germline, CDR1 is LGHDT, CDR2 YNNKEL (reference sequence). There are 15 residues in the CDR3.

The chain links TRBV4-2 to TRBJ1-1; TRBD1 aligns across 10 bases. The J segment lost 1 base and the V segment lost 1 base, leaving 6 bases of the junction unmatched. CDR1 is LGHNA and CDR2 is YNFKEQ in the germline V gene. This CDR3 region has 17 residues. CDR3 nucleotide sequence: TGTGCCAGCAGCCAAGCCGACAGGGGGCTTTGGAACACTGAAGCTTTCTTT. Encoded protein: CASSQADRGLWNTEAFF.

The chain is built from TRBV7-9 and TRBJ1-5, with unresolved D. The CDR3 contains 14 residues. V dropped 1 base and J dropped 6 bases, with 10 bases sitting between them. CDR1 SEHNR and CDR2 FQNEAQ come from the germline V gene (reference sequence). In DNA form, the CDR3 reads TGTGCCAGCAGCTTAGGACCACGGTCTCAGCCCCAGCATTTT. It is translated as CASSLGPRSQPQHF.

This clone has only one observation. The chain is built from TRBV7-9 and TRBJ1-1; 10 nucleotides match TRBD1. With V trimmed by 1 base and J by 10 bases, 0 bases remained unmatched. The germline gives CDR1 SEHNR, CDR2 FQNEAQ (reference sequence). The CDR3 sequence is 12 residues long. The CDR3 is CASSLGDRGAFF. The CDR3 nucleotides are TGTGCCAGCAGCTTAGGGGACAGGGGAGCTTTCTTT.

The chain employs TRBV5-1 and TRBJ1-2; 7 bases align to TRBD1. The CDR3 length is 16 residues. In germline, CDR1 is SGHRS, CDR2 YFSETQ. The ends lost 4 bases at V and 0 bases at J; junction bases unmatched: 9. CDR3 protein: CASSLGPGTANYGYTF. The CDR3 nucleotides are TGCGCCAGCAGCCTTGGACCAGGGACAGCTAACTATGGCTACACCTTC.

The rearrangement links TRBV10-3 to TRBJ2-2; 7 nucleotides match TRBD2. The CDR3 runs 15 residues. Germline V gene sequence: CDR1 ENHRY, CDR2 SYGVKD. With 5 bases clipped from V and 1 base from J, the junction kept 4 bases outside the gene matches. The CDR3 nucleotides are TGTGCCATCAGTCGCGGGGGACTGAACACCGGGGAGCTGTTTTTT. Translated: CAISRGGLNTGELFF.

This clone was picked up a small number of times. This CDR3 is CASSQDETGAYEQYF. The CDR3 bases are TGTGCCAGCAGCCAAGATGAGACTGGAGCCTACGAGCAGTACTTC. The chain combines TRBV4-2 with TRBJ2-7; D is undetermined. This CDR3 has 15 amino acids. From germline, CDR1 is LGHNA and CDR2 YNFKEQ. Trimming cost V 0 bases and J 2 bases, with 11 bases left between them.

The chain combines TRBV10-3 with TRBJ1-5; D call uncertain. The CDR3 is made up of 13 amino acids. Trimming left V 3 bases short and J 5 bases short, with 8 bases between. Germline CDR1 reads ENHRY; CDR2 reads SYGVKD. CDR3 coding DNA: TGTGCCATCAGTGAAGGTCGCCATCAGCCCCAGCATTTT. It specifies CAISEGRHQPQHF.

This clone was seen a few times. The chain carries TRBV10-3 and TRBJ1-3, with no clear D. Germline V CDR1 and CDR2: ENHRY, SYGVKD. V lost 1 base to trimming and J lost 9 bases, with 4 bases between them. This CDR3 comprises 11 residues. CDR3 region: CAISELSTIYF. The CDR3 DNA follows: TGTGCCATCAGTGAGTTAAGCACCATATATTTT.

The sample holds one count of this clone. The chain recombines TRBV5-1 with TRBJ2-3, with D possibly TRBD1 on 6 matching bases. The ends were cut back, 1 base at V and 5 bases at J, with 14 bases in the middle. CDR3 length: 15 amino acids. Germline assignment: CDR1 SGHRS and CDR2 YFSETQ. The DNA for the CDR3 is TGCGCCAGCAGCTTGCGCCGGACAGTGGGAGATACGCAGTATTTT. It specifies CASSLRRTVGDTQYF.